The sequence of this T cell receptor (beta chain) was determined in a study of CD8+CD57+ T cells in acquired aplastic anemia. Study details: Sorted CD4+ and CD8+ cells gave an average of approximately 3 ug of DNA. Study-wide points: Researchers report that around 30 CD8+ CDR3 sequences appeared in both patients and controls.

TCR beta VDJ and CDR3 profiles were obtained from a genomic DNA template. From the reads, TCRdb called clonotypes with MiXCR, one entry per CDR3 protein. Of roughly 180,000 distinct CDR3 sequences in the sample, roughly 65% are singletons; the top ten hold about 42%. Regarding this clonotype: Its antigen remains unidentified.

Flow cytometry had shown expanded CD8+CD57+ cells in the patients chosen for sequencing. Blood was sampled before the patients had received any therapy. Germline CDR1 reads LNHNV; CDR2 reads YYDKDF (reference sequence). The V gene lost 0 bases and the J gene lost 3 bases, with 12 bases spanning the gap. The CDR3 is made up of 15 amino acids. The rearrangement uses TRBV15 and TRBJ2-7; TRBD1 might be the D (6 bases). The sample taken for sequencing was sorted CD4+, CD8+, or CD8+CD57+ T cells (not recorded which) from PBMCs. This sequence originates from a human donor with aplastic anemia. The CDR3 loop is CATSRDRAGVYEQYF. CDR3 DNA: TGTGCCACCAGCAGAGATCGGGCAGGGGTCTACGAGCAGTACTTC. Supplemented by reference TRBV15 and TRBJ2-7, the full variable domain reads DAMVIQNPRYQVTQFGKPVTLSCSQTLNHNVMYWYQQKSSQAPKLLFHYYDKDFNNEADTPDNFQSRRPNTSFCFLDIRSPGLGDTAMYLCATSRDRAGVYEQYFGPGTRLTVT.